The clone carrying this T cell receptor beta chain was detected a few times. Original data processing: By means of reference gene primer amplification, nucleated cell counts were estimated. Some clones are missing from TCRdb's copy, which holds only in-frame ones; the method was immunoSEQ multiplex PCR. The D gene and trimming were derived from the DNA, and the V and J assignments and clone size from that table. The sample includes 230,000 or so clones, around 82% seen only once; the top ten take about 4.2%. These data are taken from a study of blood T cell repertoires in COVID-19. This CDR3 has 13 amino acids. Looked up from germline, CDR1 is MNHNS and CDR2 is SASEGT. The V gene lost 3 bases and the J gene lost 5 bases, with 10 bases spanning the gap.

Sample: peripheral blood. The TCR was taken from a man in his fifties or sixties with active or convalescent COVID-19. V is TRBV6-1 and J is TRBJ1-2; no reliable D call. The CDR3 region has the DNA TGTGCCAGCAGTGAGACTACTTGGTATGGCTACACCTTC. It encodes CASSETTWYGYTF.